These T cell receptor beta chains were read from a single sample in a study of graft-versus-host responses after intestinal transplantation. The assay was immunoSEQ multiplex PCR, and TCRdb's table has in-frame clones only and misses some. Among around 120,000 clones listed, about nine tenths were seen once. Their specific antigens are unknown. The material sequenced was unstimulated CD4+ T cells sorted from spleen or lymph node cells, taken before intestinal transplant. These receptors originate from a human donor who received an intestinal transplant. CDR3s include the opening cysteine and the closing phenylalanine or tryptophan. D genes are given only for firm matches. Clone sizes are given selectively: once, few, many, or a class where the clone is expanded.

V	D	size	J	CDR3	DNA
TRBV29-1	TRBD1	.	TRBJ2-5	CSVLRGETQYF	TGCAGCGTCCTCAGGGGGGAGACCCAGTACTTC
TRBV6-5	.	.	TRBJ1-6	CASTKQGDSPLHF	TGTGCCAGCACCAAGCAAGGGGATTCACCCCTCCACTTT
TRBV27	TRBD2	.	TRBJ2-1	CASSLSPGLAGVYEQFF	TGTGCCAGCAGTTTATCACCGGGACTAGCGGGAGTCTATGAGCAGTTCTTC
TRBV5-1	TRBD1	few	TRBJ1-2	CASSLRTGDGYTF	TGCGCCAGCAGCTTGAGGACAGGGGATGGCTACACCTTC
TRBV5-1	.	.	TRBJ2-7	CASSLGLLSSYEQYF	TGCGCCAGCAGCTTGGGGCTGTTAAGCTCCTACGAGCAGTACTTC
TRBV7-2	.	.	TRBJ1-2	CASSLGRTVYGYTF	TGTGCCAGCAGCTTGGGTCGGACAGTCTATGGCTACACCTTC
TRBV6-6	.	once	TRBJ1-2	CASSYSPGWYGYTF	TGTGCCAGCAGTTACTCTCCAGGGTGGTATGGCTACACCTTC
TRBV7-6	.	.	TRBJ2-5	CASSLDRSLSAQYF	TGTGCCAGCAGCTTAGATAGGTCCTTAAGCGCCCAGTACTTC
TRBV5-4	.	.	TRBJ1-5	CASSSGKDNQPQHF	TGTGCCAGCAGTTCCGGGAAGGACAATCAGCCCCAGCATTTT
TRBV6-1	TRBD1	.	TRBJ2-1	CASSDPGQGKGEQFF	TGTGCCAGCAGTGATCCGGGACAGGGGAAAGGGGAGCAGTTCTTC
TRBV27	TRBD1	.	TRBJ1-2	CASRIRTGSGYTF	TGTGCCAGCAGGATCAGGACAGGGAGTGGCTACACCTTC
TRBV5-7	TRBD1	few	TRBJ2-7	CASSFPWDRNPYEQYF	TGTGCCAGCAGCTTTCCTTGGGACAGGAATCCCTACGAGCAGTACTTC
TRBV2	.	.	TRBJ1-3	CASSYGGNTIYF	TGTGCCAGCAGCTACGGGGGAAACACCATATATTTT
TRBV1	.	.	TRBJ2-7	CTSPGTSGYEQYF	TGCACCAGCCCGGGGACTAGCGGCTACGAGCAGTACTTC
TRBV7-2	.	once	TRBJ1-2	CASSLAPVNYGYTF	TGTGCCAGCAGCTTAGCGCCAGTTAACTATGGCTACACCTTC
TRBV21-1	.	.	TRBJ2-2	CASSKGGQGNTGELFF	TGTGCCAGCAGCAAAGGAGGACAGGGGAACACCGGGGAGCTGTTTTTT
TRBV30	TRBD1	once	TRBJ2-1	CAWSVQGGGEQFF	TGTGCCTGGAGTGTACAAGGGGGCGGCGAGCAGTTCTTC
TRBV27	TRBD2	few	TRBJ2-2	CASSLGGRRSGELFF	TGTGCCAGCAGTTTAGGCGGGAGGCGTAGCGGGGAGCTGTTTTTT
TRBV28	TRBD1	.	TRBJ1-5	CASTLSGQGRRQPQHF	TGTGCCAGCACCCTCTCCGGACAGGGGCGGAGGCAGCCCCAGCATTTT
TRBV10-3	.	.	TRBJ1-6	CAISDPAYNSPLHF	TGTGCCATCAGTGACCCAGCGTATAATTCACCCCTCCACTTT
TRBV2	TRBD1	.	TRBJ2-7	CASTGTGGYEQYF	TGTGCCAGCACCGGGACAGGGGGCTACGAGCAGTACTTC
TRBV5-1	TRBD1	.	TRBJ1-5	CASSLEGAYNQPQHF	TGCGCCAGCAGCTTGGAGGGGGCCTACAATCAGCCCCAGCATTTT
TRBV5-6	TRBD1	.	TRBJ2-7	CASSLAWTGGYEQYF	TGTGCCAGCAGCTTGGCGTGGACAGGGGGCTACGAGCAGTACTTC
TRBV2	TRBD1	.	TRBJ1-2	CASSGDSARDYGYTF	TGTGCCAGCAGTGGGGACAGTGCCAGGGACTATGGCTACACCTTC
TRBV6-5	.	.	TRBJ2-5	CASSRSTLQETQYF	TGTGCCAGCAGCCGGAGTACCTTACAAGAGACCCAGTACTTC
TRBV21-1	.	.	TRBJ2-7	CASSKDQRVSSYEQYF	TGTGCCAGCAGCAAAGACCAGCGGGTGAGCTCCTACGAGCAGTACTTC
TRBV5-1	TRBD1	once	TRBJ2-7	CASSLGTGAYEQYF	TGCGCCAGCAGCTTGGGAACAGGGGCCTACGAGCAGTACTTC
TRBV5-7	TRBD1	.	TRBJ1-4	CASSARDRDTTNEKLFF	TGTGCCAGCAGCGCGCGGGACAGAGACACAACTAATGAAAAACTGTTTTTT
TRBV11-2	TRBD1	.	TRBJ1-1	CASSFDGTAPGGEAFF	TGTGCCAGCAGCTTCGACGGGACAGCTCCTGGGGGTGAAGCTTTCTTT